These 10 T cell receptor beta chains share one sample of origin, sequenced in a study of cytomegalovirus exposure and HLA in healthy donors. PCR amplification relied on 60 Vbeta primers (plus 13 Jbeta primers). The protocol was immunoSEQ multiplex PCR, while the TCRdb copy is restricted to in-frame clones and leaves out a portion. The sample records around 190,000 clones, about 85% being singletons. The material sequenced was PBMCs. These receptors originate from a woman in her 50s in good health and CMV-seronegative.

The chain joins TRBV4-2 to TRBJ1-1; 7 nucleotides match TRBD1. The CDR3 runs 13 residues. V shed 2 bases and J 8 bases; nucleotides not matched to a gene: 5. Germline-derived CDR1 and CDR2 are LGHNA and YNFKEQ. In nucleotides, the CDR3 is TGTGCCAGCAGCCAAAGGGGGCCGGCCGAAGCTTTCTTT. It translates to CASSQRGPAEAFF.

This rearrangement joins TRBV7-2 to TRBJ2-7; possibly TRBD1 for D (6 bases). Trimming removed 1 base at V and 4 bases at J, with 14 bases between. CDR1 is SGHTA and CDR2 is FQGNSA in the germline V gene. This CDR3 has 15 amino acids. CDR3 DNA: TGTGCCAGCAGCTTAGGGGGGCTTGGTCAGTACGAGCAGTACTTC. Its translation: CASSLGGLGQYEQYF.

The rearrangement uses TRBV6-1 and TRBJ2-2; 12 bases map to TRBD2. The ends lost 6 bases at V and 6 bases at J; junction bases unmatched: 5. Germline V gene data show CDR1 as MNHNS and CDR2 as SASEGT. The CDR3 consists of 15 residues. CDR3 sequence (DNA): TGTGCCAGCAGGACTAGCGGGAGAGTAGCCGGGGAGCTGTTTTTT. Translating it yields CASRTSGRVAGELFF.

This chain links TRBV5-4 with TRBJ2-4; 7 bases line up with TRBD2. CDR1 is SGHNT, CDR2 YYREEE, per germline (reference sequence). The CDR3 runs 17 residues. V lost 1 base to trimming and J lost 1 base; unmatched junction nucleotides: 8. CDR3 amino acids: CASSLWFGGNAKNIQYF. CDR3 nucleotide sequence: TGTGCCAGCAGCTTGTGGTTCGGGGGGAACGCCAAAAACATTCAGTACTTC.

The chain links TRBV7-6 to TRBJ1-1; perhaps TRBD1 as D (5 bases). The V gene lost 2 bases and the J gene lost 4 bases, with 8 bases spanning the gap. Germline V gene data show CDR1 as SGHVS and CDR2 as FNYEAQ. CDR3 length equals 13 residues. The CDR3 reads CASSLSGGTEAFF. The DNA of the CDR3 is TGTGCCAGCAGCTTATCGGGGGGCACTGAAGCTTTCTTT. Full variable domain (remainder filled in from reference TRBV7-6 and TRBJ1-1): GAGVSQSPRYKVTKRGQDVALRCDPISGHVSLYWYRQALGQGPEFLTYFNYEAQQDKSGLPNDRFSAERPEGSISTLTIQRTEQRDSAMYRCASSLSGGTEAFFGQGTRLTVV.

This chain uses TRBV7-8 with TRBJ2-3; possibly TRBD1 for D (6 bases). The CDR3 runs to 15 residues. Looked up from germline, CDR1 is SGHVS and CDR2 is FQNEAQ. Trimming took 4 bases from V and 4 from J, leaving 15 bases between them. The CDR3 protein is CASSYQGSRADTQYF. The CDR3 bases are TGTGCCAGCAGCTACCAGGGGAGTAGGGCAGATACGCAGTATTTT.

The sample holds a few counts of this clone. V usage is TRBV10-3 and J usage is TRBJ1-1; D ambiguous. The CDR3 has 13 residues. Trimming removed 6 bases from V and 5 bases from J, with 13 bases in between. Germline V CDR1 and CDR2: ENHRY, SYGVKD. Written as DNA, the CDR3 is TGTGCCATCAGGGGGAGAACCGATACTGAAGCTTTCTTT. This gives the protein CAIRGRTDTEAFF.

The chain couples TRBV7-3 to TRBJ2-1; TRBD2 might be the D (6 bases). Germline values: CDR1 SGHTA, CDR2 FQGTGA. The CDR3 is 15 amino acids. The V gene lost 2 bases and the J gene lost 0 bases, with 8 bases spanning the gap. The CDR3 coding sequence is TGTGCCAGCAGCTTAGGGGACTCCTCCTACAATGAGCAGTTCTTC. This translates into CASSLGDSSYNEQFF.

This clone has a handful of counts. The chain uses TRBV18 and TRBJ2-3; TRBD2 aligns across 7 bases. This CDR3 is built from 15 residues. V shed 4 bases and J 3 bases; nucleotides not matched to a gene: 7. Germline CDR1 and CDR2: KGHSH and LQKENI. CDR3 sequence: CASSRSGRITDTQYF. As DNA, the CDR3 is TGTGCCAGCTCACGTAGCGGGCGGATAACAGATACGCAGTATTTT. Looking up the rest from reference TRBV18 and TRBJ2-3 gives the full variable domain: NAGVMQNPRHLVRRRGQEARLRCSPMKGHSHVYWYRQLPEEGLKFMVYLQKENIIDESGMPKERFSAEFPKEGPSILRIQQVVRGDSAAYFCASSRSGRITDTQYFGPGTRLTVL.

CDR3 in amino acids: CASSAGLGTDTQYF. In DNA form, the CDR3 reads TGTGCCAGCAGTGCGGGACTAGGAACAGATACGCAGTATTTT. The chain is built from TRBV27 and TRBJ2-3; 8 positions match TRBD2. The CDR3 is made up of 14 amino acids. V shed 5 bases, J shed 3 bases, and the junction held 4 bases outside the gene matches. Per the germline V gene, CDR1 is MNHEY and CDR2 is SMNVEV (reference sequence).